This TCR beta chain was sequenced during a study of blood T cell repertoires in COVID-19. Assay: immunoSEQ multiplex PCR; the TCRdb copy retains only in-frame clones and omits some. The sample contains about 270,000 clones, approximately 86% of which appear only once. CDR1 and CDR2 from the germline V gene are LNHDA and SQIVND (reference sequence). Trimming removed 2 bases at V and 1 base at J, with 5 bases between. The CDR3 runs to 13 residues. The sequenced sample was PBMCs or T cells enriched from blood (not recorded which). This TCR came from a woman under 30 who had recovered from COVID-19. V gene TRBV19 combines with J gene TRBJ1-1; D is unresolved. The DNA for the CDR3 is TGTGCCAGTAGTATATCCAGGAACACTGAAGCTTTCTTT. This encodes CASSISRNTEAFF.